Each of the 13 T cell receptor beta chains below was sequenced from the same sample in a study of blood T cell repertoires in COVID-19. TCRdb keeps only in-frame clones here, not all; method: immunoSEQ multiplex PCR. The sample shows roughly 300,000 clones, roughly 86% of them seen only once. The sample consisted of peripheral blood. The receptors come from a woman in her thirties with COVID-19, enrolled during active disease.

CDR3 in amino acids: CATSAHRKGAAEAFF. CDR3 DNA: TGTGCCACCAGCGCCCATCGTAAGGGGGCCGCGGAAGCTTTCTTT. The rearrangement links TRBV15 to TRBJ1-1, with 7 positions matching TRBD1. CDR3 length: 15 amino acids. CDR1 and CDR2 (germline): LNHNV, YYDKDF (reference sequence). V lost 5 bases to trimming and J lost 8 bases; unmatched junction nucleotides: 14.

This chain links TRBV10-2 with TRBJ1-6, with D possibly matching TRBD1 (6 bases). Germline values: CDR1 WSHSY, CDR2 SAAADI. The CDR3 covers 14 residues. Trimming pared 6 bases from V and 10 bases from J, leaving 16 bases between. The CDR3 reads CASREQGVGSPLHF. CDR3 nucleotides: TGCGCCAGCAGAGAACAGGGTGTAGGGTCACCCCTCCACTTT.

This chain joins TRBV11-3 and TRBJ2-2, with 8 bases aligning to TRBD1. The CDR3 has 16 residues. After removal of 0 bases from V and 6 bases from J, the junction contained 6 bases not matched to a gene. CDR1 is SGHNT and CDR2 is YENEEA in the germline V gene. The CDR3 sequence: CASSLDRGQVAGELFF. The CDR3, as DNA: TGTGCCAGCAGCTTAGATAGGGGACAGGTGGCCGGGGAGCTGTTTTTT.

The genes are TRBV5-5 and TRBJ2-2; 8 bases are shared with TRBD1. CDR1 is SGHKS and CDR2 is YYEKEE in the germline V gene (reference sequence). The CDR3 extends over 19 amino acids. V lost 4 bases to trimming and J lost 7 bases; unmatched junction nucleotides: 21. In nucleotides, the CDR3 is TGTGCCAGCAGCCTCAACCCACTACAGGGGGTCCCCCCCAGCGGGGAGCTGTTTTTT. This translates into CASSLNPLQGVPPSGELFF.

This clone was counted a single time. This chain links TRBV7-9 with TRBJ1-2; D ambiguous. The V end was cut by 5 bases, the J end by 6 bases, with 10 bases between. The CDR3 has 12 amino acids. Germline V gene data show CDR1 as SEHNR and CDR2 as FQNEAQ (reference sequence). The CDR3 region is CASSDRGNGYTF. The CDR3 DNA is TGTGCCAGCAGCGACCGAGGAAATGGCTACACCTTC.

The V gene is TRBV28, the J gene TRBJ2-7; 8 nucleotides match TRBD2. The V and J ends lost 1 base and 6 bases, in that order; junction bases with no gene match: 5. Germline CDR1 reads MDHEN; CDR2 reads SYDVKM. CDR3 length: 14 residues. This CDR3 is CASSLLGSGVEQYV. The CDR3 DNA follows: TGTGCCAGCAGTTTATTGGGTAGCGGGGTCGAGCAGTACGTC.

This chain links TRBV28 with TRBJ1-5, with 7 positions matching TRBD1. The CDR3 runs to 16 residues. The V segment lost 4 bases and the J segment 3 bases; nucleotides outside the gene matches: 9. Germline V gene data show CDR1 as MDHEN and CDR2 as SYDVKM. The CDR3 nucleotides are TGTGCCAGCAGTTACCTTGCGACAGGGACCAATCAGCCCCAGCATTTT. It codes for CASSYLATGTNQPQHF.

In its sample, this clone was seen once. This chain uses TRBV18 with TRBJ2-1; 9 positions agree with TRBD2. The CDR3 runs to 14 residues. Germline V lookup: CDR1 KGHSH, CDR2 LQKENI. Trimming removed 3 bases from V and 9 bases from J; junction bases left unmatched: 6. The CDR3 loop is CASSPQAGGVEQFF. CDR3 sequence (DNA): TGTGCCAGCTCACCTCAAGCGGGGGGCGTTGAGCAGTTCTTC.

The chain links TRBV28 to TRBJ1-2; TRBD1 matches 8 bases. Germline CDR1 and CDR2: MDHEN and SYDVKM. V gave up 6 bases and J gave up 3 bases; unmatched junction bases: 6. This CDR3 is 14 amino acids long. CDR3 protein: CASRGGQGDYGYTF. Written as DNA, the CDR3 is TGTGCCAGCAGGGGAGGACAGGGTGACTATGGCTACACCTTC.

The chain recombines TRBV24-1 with TRBJ2-1; 7 bases map to TRBD2. The germline gives CDR1 KGHDR, CDR2 SFDVKD. The CDR3 is 15 amino acids. Trimming removed 5 bases from V and 8 bases from J; junction bases left unmatched: 11. The CDR3 reads CATSGWGGVKYEQFF. The CDR3 DNA reads as TGTGCCACCAGTGGGTGGGGAGGGGTTAAATATGAGCAGTTCTTC.

The rearrangement uses TRBV19 and TRBJ2-7, with 9 bases that match TRBD1. CDR1 and CDR2 from the germline V gene are LNHDA and SQIVND (reference sequence). With 4 bases clipped from V and 6 bases from J, the junction kept 10 bases outside the gene matches. This CDR3 has 15 amino acids. DNA of the CDR3: TGTGCCAGTAGTACATCCGGGACAGGGTACGGCGAGCAGTACTTC. Amino acids: CASSTSGTGYGEQYF.

J is TRBJ2-3 and V is TRBV12-3 or TRBV12-4, with D perhaps matching TRBD2 (6 bases). The CDR3 consists of 13 residues. The ends were cut back, 10 bases at V and 2 bases at J, with 13 bases in the middle. As DNA, the CDR3 is TGTGCCACCACCGGGACTTACACAGATACGCAGTATTTT. Protein product: CATTGTYTDTQYF.

The V gene is TRBV9, the J gene TRBJ2-2, with 10 bases identical to TRBD1. The CDR3 runs 17 residues. J gave up 1 base and V 2 bases, and 5 bases lay outside the gene matches. CDR1 and CDR2 from the germline V gene are SGDLS and YYNGEE. CDR3 sequence: CASSVTGGPLNTGELFF. CDR3 DNA: TGTGCCAGCAGCGTGACAGGGGGCCCATTGAACACCGGGGAGCTGTTTTTT.